This note documents a single T cell receptor (beta chain) sequence. The target antigen is unknown. These data originate in a study of coeliac disease. Findings and limits, study-wide: Active celiac intraepithelial and lamina propria samples had lower TRB and TRG clonality than control samples.

Measured with immunoSEQ multiplex PCR; TCRdb has only the in-frame clones, and not every one. The sample carries 6,000 to 8,500 clones, approximately 74% recorded once. The junction had 3 bases not matched to a gene; V was cut back by 3 bases and J by 6 bases. The CDR3 length is 12 residues. Germline values: CDR1 SGHRS, CDR2 YFSETQ. The TCR was taken from a woman between 18 and 30 years old with active celiac disease. The rearrangement joins TRBV5-1 to TRBJ2-7; 7 bases align to TRBD1. Source material: lamina propria lymphocytes from the gut. The chain's CDR3 is CASSSTGIEQYF. CDR3 coding DNA: TGCGCCAGCAGCTCGACAGGGATCGAGCAGTACTTC. The variable domain in full, completed from reference TRBV5-1 and TRBJ2-7, reads KAGVTQTPRYLIKTRGQQVTLSCSPISGHRSVSWYQQTPGQGLQFLFEYFSETQRNKGNFPGRFSGRQFSNSRSEMNVSTLELGDSALYLCASSSTGIEQYFGPGTRLTVT.